This paragraph covers one TCR beta chain sequence. CDR3 size: 10 residues. Germline assignment: CDR1 SEHNR and CDR2 FQNEAQ (reference sequence). V shed 5 bases and J shed 6 bases, with 5 bases lying between them. These data are taken from a study of cytomegalovirus exposure and HLA in healthy donors. It was with 60 Vbeta and 13 Jbeta primers that the PCR ran. Sequencing was performed with immunoSEQ multiplex PCR; in TCRdb, only in-frame clones are kept and a portion is missing. Among fewer than 250,000 clones listed, 87% were seen once. The chain is built from TRBV7-9 and TRBJ2-7; D gene uncertain. The source material was PBMCs. The clonotype comes from a man younger than 45 in good health and CMV-seronegative. CDR3 DNA sequence: TGTGCCAGCAGCGGTAGCGAGCAGTACTTC. It codes for CASSGSEQYF. Supplemented by reference TRBV7-9 and TRBJ2-7, the full variable domain reads DTGVSQNPRHKITKRGQNVTFRCDPISEHNRLYWYRQTLGQGPEFLTYFQNEAQLEKSRLLSDRFSAERPKGSFSTLEIQRTEQGDSAMYLCASSGSEQYFGPGTRLTVT.